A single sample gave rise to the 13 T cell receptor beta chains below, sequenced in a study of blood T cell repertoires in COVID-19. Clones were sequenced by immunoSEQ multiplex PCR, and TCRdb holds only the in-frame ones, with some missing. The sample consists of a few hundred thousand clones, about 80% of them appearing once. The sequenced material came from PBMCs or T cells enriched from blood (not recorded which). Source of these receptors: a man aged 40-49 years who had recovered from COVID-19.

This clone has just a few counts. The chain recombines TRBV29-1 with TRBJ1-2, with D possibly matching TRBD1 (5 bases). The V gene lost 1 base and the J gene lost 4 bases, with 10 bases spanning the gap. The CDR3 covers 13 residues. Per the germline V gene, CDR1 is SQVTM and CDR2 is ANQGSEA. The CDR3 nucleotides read TGCAGCGTTGAAGTGGGGCAGGGCTATGGCTACACCTTC. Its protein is CSVEVGQGYGYTF.

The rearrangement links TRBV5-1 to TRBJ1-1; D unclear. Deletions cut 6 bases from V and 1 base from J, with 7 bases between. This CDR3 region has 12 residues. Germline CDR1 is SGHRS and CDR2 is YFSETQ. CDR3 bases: TGCGCCAGCAAGGAGGCGAACACTGAAGCTTTCTTT. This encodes CASKEANTEAFF. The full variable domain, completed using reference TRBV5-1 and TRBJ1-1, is KAGVTQTPRYLIKTRGQQVTLSCSPISGHRSVSWYQQTPGQGLQFLFEYFSETQRNKGNFPGRFSGRQFSNSRSEMNVSTLELGDSALYLCASKEANTEAFFGQGTRLTVV.

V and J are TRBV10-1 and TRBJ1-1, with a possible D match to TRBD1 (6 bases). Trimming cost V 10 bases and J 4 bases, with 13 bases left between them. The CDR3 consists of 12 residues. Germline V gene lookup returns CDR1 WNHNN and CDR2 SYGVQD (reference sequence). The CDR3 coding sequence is TGCGCCACCCCGGGACATCTCACTGAAGCTTTCTTT. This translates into CATPGHLTEAFF.

As DNA, the CDR3 is TGTGCCAGCAGCTTATTGTTGGGGGCGAGGGAGCAGTACTTC. This sequence encodes CASSLLLGAREQYF. V is TRBV5-4 and J is TRBJ2-7, with a possible D match to TRBD1 (6 bases). V lost 2 bases, J lost 7 bases, and 16 bases lay in between. The CDR3 is made up of 14 amino acids. Looked up from germline, CDR1 is SGHNT and CDR2 is YYREEE (reference sequence).

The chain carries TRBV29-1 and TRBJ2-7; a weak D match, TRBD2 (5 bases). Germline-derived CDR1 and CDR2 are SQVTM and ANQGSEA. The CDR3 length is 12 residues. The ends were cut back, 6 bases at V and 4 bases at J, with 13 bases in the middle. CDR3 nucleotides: TGCAGCGTGGGTGACACTAGATACGAGCAGTACTTC. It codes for CSVGDTRYEQYF.

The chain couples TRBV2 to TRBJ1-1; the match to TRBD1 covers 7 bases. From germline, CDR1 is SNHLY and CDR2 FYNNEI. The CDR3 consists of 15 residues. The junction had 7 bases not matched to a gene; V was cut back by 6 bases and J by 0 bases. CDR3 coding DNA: TGTGCCAGCAGGGCCGGGACAGAGATGAACACTGAAGCTTTCTTT. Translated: CASRAGTEMNTEAFF.

CDR3 sequence: CASSIYRGINTGELFF. CDR3 in DNA: TGTGCCAGCAGTATATACAGGGGGATTAACACCGGGGAGCTGTTTTTT. The chain combines TRBV2 with TRBJ2-2, with 8 bases identical to TRBD1. Losses at the gene ends were 5 bases for V and 2 bases for J; bases not matched to a gene: 7. The CDR3 loop spans 16 amino acids. The germline V gene encodes CDR1 SNHLY and CDR2 FYNNEI. Full variable domain (outside the CDR3, taken from reference TRBV2 and TRBJ2-2): EPEVTQTPSHQVTQMGQEVILRCVPISNHLYFYWYRQILGQKVEFLVSFYNNEISEKSEIFDDQFSVERPDGSNFTLKIRSTKLEDSAMYFCASSIYRGINTGELFFGEGSRLTVL.

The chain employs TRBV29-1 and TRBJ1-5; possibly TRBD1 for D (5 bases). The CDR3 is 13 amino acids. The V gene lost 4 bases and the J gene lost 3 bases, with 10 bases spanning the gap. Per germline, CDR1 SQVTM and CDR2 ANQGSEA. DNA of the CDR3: TGCAGCGTTGGTCCACAGGTCAATCAGCCCCAGCATTTT. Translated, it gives CSVGPQVNQPQHF.

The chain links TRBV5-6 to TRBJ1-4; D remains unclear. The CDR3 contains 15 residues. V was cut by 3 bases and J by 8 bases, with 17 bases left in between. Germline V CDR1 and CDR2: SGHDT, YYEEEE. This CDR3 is CASSSPQRGWEKLFF. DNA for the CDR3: TGTGCCAGCAGCTCCCCTCAAAGAGGATGGGAAAAACTGTTTTTT.

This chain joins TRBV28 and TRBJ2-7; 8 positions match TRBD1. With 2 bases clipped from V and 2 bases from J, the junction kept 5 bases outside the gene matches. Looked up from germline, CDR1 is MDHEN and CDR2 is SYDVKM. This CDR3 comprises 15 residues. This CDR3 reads CASSLGDRSTYEQYF. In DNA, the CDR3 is TGTGCCAGCAGTTTAGGGGACAGGAGCACCTACGAGCAGTACTTC.

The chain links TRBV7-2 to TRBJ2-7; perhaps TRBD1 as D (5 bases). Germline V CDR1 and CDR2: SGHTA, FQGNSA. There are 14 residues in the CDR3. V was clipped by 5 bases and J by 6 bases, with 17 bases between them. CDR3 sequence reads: CASSAAQGYSEQYF. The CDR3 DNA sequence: TGTGCCAGCAGCGCTGCGCAGGGTTACTCCGAGCAGTACTTC.

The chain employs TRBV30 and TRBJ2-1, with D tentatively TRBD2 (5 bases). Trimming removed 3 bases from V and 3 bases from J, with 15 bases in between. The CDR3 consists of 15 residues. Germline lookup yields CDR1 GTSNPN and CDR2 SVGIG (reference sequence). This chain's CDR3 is CAWSPSLGVYNEQFF. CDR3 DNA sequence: TGTGCCTGGAGCCCAAGTCTCGGGGTCTACAATGAGCAGTTCTTC.

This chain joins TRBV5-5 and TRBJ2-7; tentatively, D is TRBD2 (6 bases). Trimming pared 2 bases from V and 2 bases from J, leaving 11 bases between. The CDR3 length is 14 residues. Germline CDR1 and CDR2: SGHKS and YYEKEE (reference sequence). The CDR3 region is CASSLGEVAYEQYF. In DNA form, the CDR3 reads TGTGCCAGCAGCTTAGGGGAGGTTGCCTACGAGCAGTACTTC. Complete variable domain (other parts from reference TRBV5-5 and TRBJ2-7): DAGVTQSPTHLIKTRGQQVTLRCSPISGHKSVSWYQQVLGQGPQFIFQYYEKEERGRGNFPDRFSARQFPNYSSELNVNALLLGDSALYLCASSLGEVAYEQYFGPGTRLTVT.